Following are 13 T cell receptor beta chains from one sample sequenced in a study of early T cells in non-severe SARS-CoV-2 infection. Using its own MiXCR run on the 5' RACE reads, TCRdb lists one record per CDR3 protein. This sample carries 57,000 or so distinct CDR3 sequences, roughly an eighth of them seen once, and the ten largest clones take 4.8%. The material sequenced was whole blood. The receptor source for this set is an adult who was a healthcare worker with PCR-confirmed SARS-CoV-2 infection or an uninfected control (not recorded which).

CDR3 nucleotides: TGTGCCAGCAGTGAGTCGGAAAACATTCAGTACTTC. Amino acids: CASSESENIQYF. The J gene is TRBJ2-4, the V gene TRBV6-1; D call uncertain. Trimming cost V 3 bases and J 5 bases, with 5 bases left between them. Germline CDR1 is MNHNS and CDR2 is SASEGT. CDR3 length: 12 amino acids.

This clonotype has just a few counts. This chain uses TRBV29-1 with TRBJ2-2; D gene unclear. V was cut by 3 bases and J by 1 base, with 3 bases left in between. This CDR3 is 12 amino acids long. In germline, CDR1 is SQVTM, CDR2 ANQGSEA. Here the CDR3 reads CSVDWNTGELFF. The CDR3 DNA is TGCAGCGTTGACTGGAACACCGGGGAGCTGTTTTTT.

This clonotype was seen many times. This chain links TRBV7-3 with TRBJ2-6; no firm D call. V was clipped by 5 bases and J by 0 bases, with 8 bases between them. From germline, CDR1 is SGHTA and CDR2 FQGTGA. There are 15 residues in the CDR3. DNA of the CDR3: TGTGCCAGCAGCCCCCCATCCTCTGGGGCCAACGTCCTGACTTTC. It specifies CASSPPSSGANVLTF. The variable domain in full, completed from reference TRBV7-3 and TRBJ2-6, reads GAGVSQTPSNKVTEKGKYVELRCDPISGHTALYWYRQSLGQGPEFLIYFQGTGAADDSGLPNDRFFAVRPEGSVSTLKIQRTERGDSAVYLCASSPPSSGANVLTFGAGSRLTVL.

There are a few counts of this clonotype. This chain links TRBV9 with TRBJ2-1; 12 nucleotides match TRBD2. The V and J ends lost 3 bases and 5 bases, in that order; junction bases with no gene match: 3. The germline gives CDR1 SGDLS, CDR2 YYNGEE. This CDR3 has 15 amino acids. The CDR3 bases are TGTGCCAGCAGCGGACTAGCGGGGGTCGACAATGAGCAGTTCTTC. Translating it yields CASSGLAGVDNEQFF.

The chain employs TRBV7-2 and TRBJ2-7, with D uncertain. Germline CDR1 is SGHTA and CDR2 is FQGNSA. The CDR3 contains 11 residues. Trimming took 3 bases from V and 7 from J, leaving 7 bases between them. CDR3 DNA: TGTGCCAGCAGCTTTATGGGGGAGCAGTACTTC. This codes for CASSFMGEQYF.

This clonotype was counted many times. The V call is TRBV5-1, the J call TRBJ1-4, with 10 bases that match TRBD1. Germline lookup yields CDR1 SGHRS and CDR2 YFSETQ. The junction had 7 bases not matched to a gene; V was cut back by 3 bases and J by 8 bases. The CDR3 covers 15 residues. The CDR3 region is CASSSGTGAREKLFF. CDR3 in DNA: TGCGCCAGCAGCTCCGGGACAGGGGCGAGGGAAAAACTGTTTTTT.

This clonotype was counted at least ten times. The chain couples TRBV7-7 to TRBJ2-5; the D gene is possibly TRBD2 (6 bases). The V gene lost 1 base and the J gene lost 3 bases, with 12 bases spanning the gap. CDR1 and CDR2 from the germline V gene are SSHAT and FNYEAQ (reference sequence). CDR3 length: 15 residues. CDR3 bases: TGTGCCAGCAGCTTAGGCGGACTACTTAAAGAGACCCAGTACTTC. It codes for CASSLGGLLKETQYF.

This clonotype was seen at least ten times. The chain recombines TRBV20-1 with TRBJ1-2, with 12 nucleotides matching TRBD1. This CDR3 is built from 15 residues. Germline CDR1 and CDR2: DFQATT and SNEGSKA (reference sequence). After removal of 6 bases from V and 2 bases from J, the junction contained 7 bases not matched to a gene. This chain's CDR3 is CSATGTGGANYGYTF. The CDR3 DNA reads as TGCAGTGCCACCGGGACAGGGGGCGCAAACTATGGCTACACCTTC.

The V call is TRBV11-2, the J call TRBJ2-7; no firm D call. Trimming cost V 8 bases and J 6 bases, with 20 bases left between them. This CDR3 has 14 amino acids. Germline-derived CDR1 and CDR2 are SGHAT and FQNNGV. The CDR3 loop reads CASSGASWTIEQYF. The CDR3 nucleotides are TGTGCCAGCTCGGGTGCTAGTTGGACGATCGAGCAGTACTTC.

This clonotype has a handful of counts. CDR3 sequence (DNA): TGTGCCAGCAGTTTTCGGGGCGGGAGTGTAGAAGCTTTCTTT. Its protein product is CASSFRGGSVEAFF. The V gene is TRBV28, the J gene TRBJ1-1; the D gene is possibly TRBD1 (5 bases). The CDR3 length is 14 residues. V lost 3 bases to trimming and J lost 8 bases, with 16 bases between them. Germline CDR1 reads MDHEN; CDR2 reads SYDVKM.

This clonotype was found many times. The CDR3 spells CASGDRGNEAFF. The CDR3 bases are TGTGCCAGCGGGGACCGGGGGAATGAAGCTTTCTTT. The chain joins TRBV7-9 to TRBJ1-1; weak D call: TRBD1 (5 bases). CDR1 and CDR2 (germline): SEHNR, FQNEAQ (reference sequence). Trimming took off 8 bases at V and 7 bases at J, with 14 bases between the two ends. The CDR3 is 12 amino acids.

The J gene is TRBJ2-2, the V gene TRBV4-2, with a weak D call TRBD2 (6 bases). Trimming pared 6 bases from V and 1 base from J, leaving 12 bases between. From germline, CDR1 is LGHNA and CDR2 YNFKEQ. The CDR3 extends over 15 amino acids. CDR3 sequence reads: CASRPQGLNTGELFF. DNA for the CDR3: TGTGCCAGCAGGCCCCAGGGACTGAACACCGGGGAGCTGTTTTTT.

This clonotype showed up many times. V gene TRBV2 combines with J gene TRBJ2-1, with TRBD2 matching 10 bases. Germline trimming cut 7 bases from V and 2 bases from J; bases unmatched to any gene: 5. CDR1 and CDR2 (germline): SNHLY, FYNNEI. The CDR3 consists of 15 residues. CDR3 residues: CASTTGLATYNEQFF. CDR3 in DNA: TGTGCCAGCACCACGGGACTAGCGACCTACAATGAGCAGTTCTTC.